This TCR beta chain was identified during a study of T cell changes during pregnancy in multiple sclerosis. Clones were read by immunoSEQ multiplex PCR, and TCRdb kept only the in-frame ones, dropping some. The sample includes about 33,000 clones, about 91% of them seen just once. The germline CDR1 and CDR2 sequences are MGHRA and YSYEKL. The V and J ends lost 0 bases and 5 bases, in that order; junction bases with no gene match: 12. CDR3 length: 19 amino acids. V gene TRBV4-1 combines with J gene TRBJ1-6, with 8 bases matching TRBD1. This TCR came from a female donor in good health, enrolled as a control in a pregnancy study. Sequencing was performed on CD4+ T cells from peripheral blood mononuclear cells, taken in the third trimester of pregnancy. DNA for the CDR3: TGCGCCAGCAGCCAAGATCGTCACAGGGGGTCGTCCGATAATTCACCCCTCCACTTT. Its protein is CASSQDRHRGSSDNSPLHF.